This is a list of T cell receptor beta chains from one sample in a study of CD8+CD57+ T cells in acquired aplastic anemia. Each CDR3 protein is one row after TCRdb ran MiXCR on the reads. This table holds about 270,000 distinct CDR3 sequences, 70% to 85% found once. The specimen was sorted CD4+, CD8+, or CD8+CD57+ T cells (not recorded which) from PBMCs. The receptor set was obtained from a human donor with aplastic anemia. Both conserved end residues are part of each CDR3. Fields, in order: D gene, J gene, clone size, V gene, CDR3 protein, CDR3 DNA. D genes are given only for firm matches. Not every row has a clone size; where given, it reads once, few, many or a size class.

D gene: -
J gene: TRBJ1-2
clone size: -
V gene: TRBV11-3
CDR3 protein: CASSFTTDGLVYGYTF
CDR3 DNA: TGTGCCAGCAGCTTTACAACCGACGGGCTCGTATATGGCTACACCTTC

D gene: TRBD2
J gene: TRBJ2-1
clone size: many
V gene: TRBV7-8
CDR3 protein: CASSFKAGVTYNEQFF
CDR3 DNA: TGTGCCAGCAGCTTCAAGGCGGGAGTCACCTACAATGAGCAGTTCTTC

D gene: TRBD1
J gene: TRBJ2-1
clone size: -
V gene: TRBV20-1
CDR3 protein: CSAAPGQVLKFF
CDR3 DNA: TGCAGTGCTGCTCCAGGACAGGTTCTCAAGTTCTTC

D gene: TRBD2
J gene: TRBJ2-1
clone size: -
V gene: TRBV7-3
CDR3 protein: CASSPAGGATDTQFF
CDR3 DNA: TGTGCCAGTAGCCCAGCGGGGGGAGCCACAGATACGCAGTTCTTC

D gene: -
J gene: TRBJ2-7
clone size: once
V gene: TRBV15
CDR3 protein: CATSRATREQYF
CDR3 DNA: TGTGCCACCAGCAGAGCGACCCGGGAGCAGTACTTC

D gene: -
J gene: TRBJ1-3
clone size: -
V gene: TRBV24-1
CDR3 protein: CATSDRHSGNTIYF
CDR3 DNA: TGTGCCACCAGTGACCGGCACTCTGGAAACACCATATATTTT

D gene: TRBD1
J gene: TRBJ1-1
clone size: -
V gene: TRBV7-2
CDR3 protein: CASRQGQENTEAFF
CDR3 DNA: TGTGCCAGCAGGCAGGGACAGGAGAACACTGAAGCTTTCTTT

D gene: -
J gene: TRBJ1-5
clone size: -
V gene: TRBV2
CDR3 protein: CASSAEGGGAYQQF
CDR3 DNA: TGTGCCAGCAGTGCAGAGGGTGGGGGAGCCTACCAGCAGTTT

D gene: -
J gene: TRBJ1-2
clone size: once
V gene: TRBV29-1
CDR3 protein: CSVRDGFYGYTF
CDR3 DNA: TGCAGCGTGCGGGACGGATTCTATGGCTACACCTTC

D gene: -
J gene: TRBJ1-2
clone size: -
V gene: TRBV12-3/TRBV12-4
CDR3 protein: CASSPLSGAEPYGYTF
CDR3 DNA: TGTGCCAGCAGTCCCCTTAGCGGGGCTGAACCCTATGGCTACACCTTC

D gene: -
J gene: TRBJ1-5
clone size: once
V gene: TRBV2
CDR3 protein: CASRNTATRNQPQHF
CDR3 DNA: TGTGCCAGCAGAAATACGGCCACGAGAAATCAGCCCCAGCATTTT

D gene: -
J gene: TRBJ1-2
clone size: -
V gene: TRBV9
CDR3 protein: CASSGERVPKDGYTF
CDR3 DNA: TGTGCGAGCAGCGGGGAACGGGTCCCGAAGGATGGCTACACCTTC

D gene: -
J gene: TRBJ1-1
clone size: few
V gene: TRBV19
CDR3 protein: CASSIAIAGYTEAFF
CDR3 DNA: TGTGCCAGTAGCATAGCTATCGCAGGCTACACTGAGGCTTTCTTC

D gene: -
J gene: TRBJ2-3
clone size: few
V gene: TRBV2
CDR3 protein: CASRDGGTHAQYF
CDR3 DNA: TGTGCCAGCAGGGATGGGGGGACCCATGCGCAGTACTTT

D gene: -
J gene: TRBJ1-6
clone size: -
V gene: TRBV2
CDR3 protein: CASSLGEGGYNLLLHF
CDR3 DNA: TGTGCCAGCAGCTTGGGGGAGGGCGGTTATAATTTACTCCTCCACTTT

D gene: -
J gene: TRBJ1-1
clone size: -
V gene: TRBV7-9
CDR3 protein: CASSLVPGEMFDGFF
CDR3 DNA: TGTGCCAGCAGCTTAGTACCCGGAGAGATGTTTGATGGATTCTTT

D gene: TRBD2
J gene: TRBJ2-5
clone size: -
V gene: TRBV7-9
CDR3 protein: CASSFQRSGGYF
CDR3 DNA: TGTGCCAGCAGCTTTCAAAGAAGCGGGGGGTACTTT

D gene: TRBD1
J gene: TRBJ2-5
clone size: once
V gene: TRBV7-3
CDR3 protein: CAGQGARGSEYF
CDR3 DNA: TGTGCCGGACAGGGGGCGCGGGGGTCCGAGTACTTC

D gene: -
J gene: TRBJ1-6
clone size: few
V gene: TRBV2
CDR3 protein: CASETDINSPLHF
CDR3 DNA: TGTGCCAGCGAGACAGATATTAATTCACCCCTCCACTTT

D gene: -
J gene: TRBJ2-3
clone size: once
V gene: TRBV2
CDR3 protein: CASSEADGNQPQYF
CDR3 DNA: TGTGCCAGCAGTGAGGCGGATGGTAATCAGCCCCAGTATTTT

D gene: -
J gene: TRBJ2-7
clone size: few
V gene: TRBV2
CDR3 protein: CASSESYSNQPLLYEQYF
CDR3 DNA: TGTGCCAGCAGTGAGTCGTATAGCAATCAGCCCCTACTCTACGAGCAGTACTTC

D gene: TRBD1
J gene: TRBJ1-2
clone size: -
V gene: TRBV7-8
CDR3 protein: CASSFHPDGTARSTF
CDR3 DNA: TGTGCCAGCAGCTTTCATCCAGACGGGACAGCCCGTTCCACCTTC

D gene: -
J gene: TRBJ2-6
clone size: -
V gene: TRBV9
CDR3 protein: CASSVATARGQHLLTF
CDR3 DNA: TGTGCCAGCAGCGTAGCGACCGCCCGCGGTCAGCACCTCCTGACTTTC

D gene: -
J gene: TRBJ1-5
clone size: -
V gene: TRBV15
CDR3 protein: CATSRERQPGTQHF
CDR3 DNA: TGTGCCACCAGCAGAGAGAGACAGCCCGGTACGCAGCATTTT

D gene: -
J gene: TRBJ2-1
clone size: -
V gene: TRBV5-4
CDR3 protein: CASSFTRVNEQLF
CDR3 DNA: TGTGCCAGCAGCTTTACTAGGGTCAATGAGCAGCTCTTC

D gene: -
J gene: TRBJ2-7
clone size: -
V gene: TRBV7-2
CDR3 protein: CASSLGGPAYKQYF
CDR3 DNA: TGTGCCAGCAGCTTAGGGGGCCCCGCCTACAAGCAGTACTTC

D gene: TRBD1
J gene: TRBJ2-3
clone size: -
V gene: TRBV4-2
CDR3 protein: CASSQGQGGSPDTQYF
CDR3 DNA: TGTGCCAGCAGCCAGGGACAGGGAGGTTCCCCAGATACGCAGTATTTT

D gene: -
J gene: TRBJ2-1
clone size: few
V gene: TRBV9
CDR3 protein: CASSVLSQGGNNEQFF
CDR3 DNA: TGTGCCAGCAGCGTACTCTCCCAGGGGGGAAACAATGAGCAGTTCTTC

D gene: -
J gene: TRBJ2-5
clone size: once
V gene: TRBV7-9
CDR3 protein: CASSLVGNNQPQHF
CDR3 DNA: TGTGCCAGCAGCTTGGTGGGGAACAATCAGCCCCAGCATTTC

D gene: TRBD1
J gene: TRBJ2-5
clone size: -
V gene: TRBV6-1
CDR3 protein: CASRQPRTGEFLSEQYF
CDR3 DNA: TGTGCCAGCAGACAACCGAGGACAGGGGAGTTCCTTAGTGAGCAGTACTTC

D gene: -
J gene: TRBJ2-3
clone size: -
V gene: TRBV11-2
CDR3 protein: CASSLGLKGTDTQYF
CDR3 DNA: TGTGCCAGCAGCTTAGGTCTGAAAGGCACAGATACGCAGTATTTT

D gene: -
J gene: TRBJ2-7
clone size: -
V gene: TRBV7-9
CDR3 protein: CASSATAREQYF
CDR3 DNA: TGTGCCAGCAGCGCGACCGCGCGTGAGCAGTACTTC

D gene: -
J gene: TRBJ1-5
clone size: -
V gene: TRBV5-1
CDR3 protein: CASSYTWAHPQHF
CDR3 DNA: TGCGCCAGCAGCTATACATGGGCTCATCCCCAGCATTTT

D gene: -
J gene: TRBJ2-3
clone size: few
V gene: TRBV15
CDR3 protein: CATSRGGGRDTQYF
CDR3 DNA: TGTGCCACCAGCAGGGGGGGCGGTCGAGATACCCAGTATTTT

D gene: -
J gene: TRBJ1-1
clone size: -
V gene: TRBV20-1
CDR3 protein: CSARARAGKNTEAFF
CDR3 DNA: TGCAGTGCCCGTGCCCGGGCGGGCAAGAACACTGAAGCTTTCTTT

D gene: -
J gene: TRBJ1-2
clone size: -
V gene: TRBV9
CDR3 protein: CASSVAGGAEYFYTF
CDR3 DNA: TGTGCCAGCAGCGTAGCGGGGGGCGCCGAGTATTTTTACACCTTC

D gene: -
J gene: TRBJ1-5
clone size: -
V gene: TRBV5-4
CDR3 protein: CASSITSEQDSNQPQHF
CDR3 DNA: TGTGCCAGCAGCATTACTAGCGAACAGGACAGCAATCAGCCCCAGCATTTT

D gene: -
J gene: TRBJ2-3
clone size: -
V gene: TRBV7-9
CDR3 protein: CATSPGPGDHTATTQYF
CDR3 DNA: TGTGCCACCAGCCCGGGGCCAGGTGATCACACGGCAACTACGCAGTATTTT

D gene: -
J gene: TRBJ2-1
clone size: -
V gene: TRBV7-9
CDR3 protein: CASSYGGIEQFF
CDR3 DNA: TGTGCCAGCAGTTATGGCGGGATCGAGCAGTTCTTC

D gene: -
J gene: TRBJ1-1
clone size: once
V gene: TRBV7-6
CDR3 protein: CASSLAHGKKETRTEAFF
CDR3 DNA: TGTGCCAGCAGCTTAGCCCACGGGAAAAAAGAGACCAGGACTGAAGCTTTCTTT

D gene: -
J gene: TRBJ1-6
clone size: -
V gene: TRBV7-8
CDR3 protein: CASSLGEGGDKSPLHF
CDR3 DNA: TGTGCCAGCAGCTTAGGGGAGGGCGGCGATAAGTCGCCCCTCCACTTT

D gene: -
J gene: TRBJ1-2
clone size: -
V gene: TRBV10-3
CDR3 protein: CAISENTDDYGYTF
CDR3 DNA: TGTGCCATCAGTGAAAATACGGACGACTATGGCTACACCTTC

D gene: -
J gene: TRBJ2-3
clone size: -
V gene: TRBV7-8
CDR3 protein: CAGSRATSTDTQYF
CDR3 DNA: TGTGCCGGCAGCCGGGCGACTAGCACAGATACGCAGTATTTT

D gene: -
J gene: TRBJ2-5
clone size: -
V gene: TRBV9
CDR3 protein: CASSTGTVEAQYF
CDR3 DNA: TGTGCCAGCAGCACCGGGACCGTGGAGGCCCAGTACTTC

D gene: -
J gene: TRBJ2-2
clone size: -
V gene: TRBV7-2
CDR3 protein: CASSLTGDGDYGYLFF
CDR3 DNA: TGTGCCAGCAGCTTGACAGGGGACGGGGACTACGGCTACCTGTTTTTT